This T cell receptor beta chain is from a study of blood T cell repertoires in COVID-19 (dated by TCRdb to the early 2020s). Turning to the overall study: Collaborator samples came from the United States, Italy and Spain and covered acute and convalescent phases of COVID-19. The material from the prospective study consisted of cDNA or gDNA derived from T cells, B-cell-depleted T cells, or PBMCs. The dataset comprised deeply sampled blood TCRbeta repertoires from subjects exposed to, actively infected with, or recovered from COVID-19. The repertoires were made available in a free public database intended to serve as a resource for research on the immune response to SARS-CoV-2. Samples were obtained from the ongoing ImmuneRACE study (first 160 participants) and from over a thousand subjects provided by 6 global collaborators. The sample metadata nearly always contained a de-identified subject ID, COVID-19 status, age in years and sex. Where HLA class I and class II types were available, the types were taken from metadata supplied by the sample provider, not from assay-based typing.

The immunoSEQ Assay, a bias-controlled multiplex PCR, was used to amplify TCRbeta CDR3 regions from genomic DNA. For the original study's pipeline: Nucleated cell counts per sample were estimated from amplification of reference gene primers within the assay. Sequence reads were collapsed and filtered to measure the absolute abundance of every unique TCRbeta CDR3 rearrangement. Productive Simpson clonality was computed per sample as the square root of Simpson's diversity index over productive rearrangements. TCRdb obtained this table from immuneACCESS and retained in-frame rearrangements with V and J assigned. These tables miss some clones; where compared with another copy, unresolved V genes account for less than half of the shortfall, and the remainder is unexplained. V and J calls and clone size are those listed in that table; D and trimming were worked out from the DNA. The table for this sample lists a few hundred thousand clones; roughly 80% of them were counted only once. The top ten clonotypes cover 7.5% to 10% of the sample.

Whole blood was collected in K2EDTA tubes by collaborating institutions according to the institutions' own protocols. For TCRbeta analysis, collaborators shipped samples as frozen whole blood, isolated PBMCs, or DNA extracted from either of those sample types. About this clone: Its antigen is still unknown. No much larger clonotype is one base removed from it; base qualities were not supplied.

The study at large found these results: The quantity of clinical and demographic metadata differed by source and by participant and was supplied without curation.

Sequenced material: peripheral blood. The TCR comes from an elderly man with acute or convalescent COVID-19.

CDR3 reads: CASSSGTGRETQYF. The sequence in DNA is TGTGCCAGCAGTTCTGGGACAGGGAGAGAGACCCAGTACTTC. Here the chain combines TRBV28 and TRBJ2-5, with 9 bases matching TRBD1. The CDR3 sequence holds 14 residues, the cysteine and phenylalanine included. Left in the record is the CDR3 DNA by itself, 42 bases read in frame from the first base. Reading the germline V gene gives CDR1 MDHEN and CDR2 SYDVKM. V is cut back by 4 bases and J by 4 bases, with 4 bases in the junction unmatched.